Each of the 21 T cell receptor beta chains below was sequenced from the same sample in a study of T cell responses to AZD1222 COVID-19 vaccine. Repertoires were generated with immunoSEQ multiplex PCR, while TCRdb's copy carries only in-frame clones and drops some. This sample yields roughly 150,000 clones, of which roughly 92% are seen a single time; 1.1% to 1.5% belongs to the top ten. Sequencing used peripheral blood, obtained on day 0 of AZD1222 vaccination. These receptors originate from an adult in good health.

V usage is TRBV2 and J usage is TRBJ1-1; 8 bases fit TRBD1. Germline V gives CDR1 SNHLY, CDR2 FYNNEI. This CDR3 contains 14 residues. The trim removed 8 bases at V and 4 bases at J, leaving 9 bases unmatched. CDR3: CASGAGGTSTEAFF. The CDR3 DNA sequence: TGTGCCAGCGGCGCAGGGGGCACGAGCACTGAAGCTTTCTTT. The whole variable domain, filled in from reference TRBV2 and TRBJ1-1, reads EPEVTQTPSHQVTQMGQEVILRCVPISNHLYFYWYRQILGQKVEFLVSFYNNEISEKSEIFDDQFSVERPDGSNFTLKIRSTKLEDSAMYFCASGAGGTSTEAFFGQGTRLTVV.

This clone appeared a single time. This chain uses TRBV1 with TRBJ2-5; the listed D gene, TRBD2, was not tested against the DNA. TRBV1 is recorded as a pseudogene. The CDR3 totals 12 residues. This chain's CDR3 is CTSSQDRVEEYF. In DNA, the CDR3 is TGCACCAGCAGCCAAGATCGGGTAGAGGAGTACTTC.

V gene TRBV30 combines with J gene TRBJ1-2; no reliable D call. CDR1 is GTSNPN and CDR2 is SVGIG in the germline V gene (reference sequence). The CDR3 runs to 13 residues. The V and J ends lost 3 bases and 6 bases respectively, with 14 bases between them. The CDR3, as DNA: TGTGCCTGGAGCCCAAGTGGGAGGGATGGCTACACCTTC. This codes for CAWSPSGRDGYTF.

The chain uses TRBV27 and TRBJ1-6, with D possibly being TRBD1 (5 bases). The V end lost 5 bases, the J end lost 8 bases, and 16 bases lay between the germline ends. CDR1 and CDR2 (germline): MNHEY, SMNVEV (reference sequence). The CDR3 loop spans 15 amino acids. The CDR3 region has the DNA TGTGCCAGCAGTCCTTGGGGGAGGTGGGATTCACCCCTCCACTTT. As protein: CASSPWGRWDSPLHF.

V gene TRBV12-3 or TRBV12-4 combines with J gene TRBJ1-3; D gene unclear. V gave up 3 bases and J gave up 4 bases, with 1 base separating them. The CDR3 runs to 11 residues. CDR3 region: CASSLGNTIYF. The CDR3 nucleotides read TGTGCCAGCAGTTTGGGAAACACCATATATTTT.

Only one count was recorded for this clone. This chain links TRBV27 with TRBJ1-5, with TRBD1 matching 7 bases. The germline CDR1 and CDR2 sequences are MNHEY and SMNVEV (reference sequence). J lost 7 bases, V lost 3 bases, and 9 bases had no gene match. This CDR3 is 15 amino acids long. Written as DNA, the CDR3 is TGTGCCAGCAGTTTTAGTGGGACAGCCGTGCAGCCCCAGCATTTT. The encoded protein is CASSFSGTAVQPQHF.

CDR3 in amino acids: CASTGGYQETQYF. As DNA, the CDR3 is TGTGCCAGCACAGGGGGCTACCAAGAGACCCAGTACTTC. The chain combines TRBV12-3 or TRBV12-4 with TRBJ2-5; 8 bases fit TRBD1. CDR3 length: 13 amino acids. V lost 7 bases to trimming and J lost 0 bases; unmatched junction nucleotides: 1.

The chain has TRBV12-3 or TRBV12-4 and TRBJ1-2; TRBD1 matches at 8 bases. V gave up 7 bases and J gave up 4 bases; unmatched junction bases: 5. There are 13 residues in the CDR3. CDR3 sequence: CASTADRGYGYTF. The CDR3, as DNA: TGTGCCAGCACCGCCGACAGGGGCTATGGCTACACCTTC.

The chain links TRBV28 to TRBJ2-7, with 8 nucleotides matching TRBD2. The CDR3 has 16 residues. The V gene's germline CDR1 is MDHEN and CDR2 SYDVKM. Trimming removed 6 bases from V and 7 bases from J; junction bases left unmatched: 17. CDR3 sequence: CASRPPAGVLLREQYF. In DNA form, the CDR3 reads TGTGCCAGCAGGCCCCCAGCGGGGGTGTTACTCAGGGAGCAGTACTTC.

CDR3 coding DNA: TGTGCCAGCCGACAGATCTCCTACGAGCAGTACTTC. This gives the protein CASRQISYEQYF. V gene TRBV2 combines with J gene TRBJ2-7; possibly TRBD1 for D (5 bases). The CDR3 sequence is 12 residues long. Trimming removed 8 bases from V and 0 bases from J, with 8 bases in between. The germline CDR1 and CDR2 sequences are SNHLY and FYNNEI. The full variable domain, in which reference TRBV2 and TRBJ2-7 provide the parts outside the CDR3, is EPEVTQTPSHQVTQMGQEVILRCVPISNHLYFYWYRQILGQKVEFLVSFYNNEISEKSEIFDDQFSVERPDGSNFTLKIRSTKLEDSAMYFCASRQISYEQYFGPGTRLTVT.

The CDR3 spells CASSLGGGNEQFF. The DNA of the CDR3 is TGTGCCAGCAGTTTAGGAGGTGGGAATGAGCAGTTCTTC. This chain links TRBV12-3 or TRBV12-4 with TRBJ2-1; D ambiguous. The length of the CDR3 is 13 residues. The V end was cut by 1 base, the J end by 7 bases, with 8 bases between.

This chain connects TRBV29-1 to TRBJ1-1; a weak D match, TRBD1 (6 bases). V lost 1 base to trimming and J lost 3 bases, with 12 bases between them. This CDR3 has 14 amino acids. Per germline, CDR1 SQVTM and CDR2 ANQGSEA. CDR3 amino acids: CSVEGWGADTEAFF. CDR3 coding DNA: TGCAGCGTTGAAGGGTGGGGGGCGGACACTGAAGCTTTCTTT. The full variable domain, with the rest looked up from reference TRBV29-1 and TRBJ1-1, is SAVISQKPSRDICQRGTSLTIQCQVDSQVTMMFWYRQQPGQSLTLIATANQGSEATYESGFVIDKFPISRPNLTFSTLTVSNMSPEDSSIYLCSVEGWGADTEAFFGQGTRLTVV.

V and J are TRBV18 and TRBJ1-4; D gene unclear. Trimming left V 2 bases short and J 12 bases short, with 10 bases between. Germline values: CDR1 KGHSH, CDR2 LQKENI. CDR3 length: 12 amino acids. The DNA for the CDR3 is TGTGCCAGCTCACCATTTCAGGTAGAACTGTTTTTT. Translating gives CASSPFQVELFF. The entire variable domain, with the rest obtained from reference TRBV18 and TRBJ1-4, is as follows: NAGVMQNPRHLVRRRGQEARLRCSPMKGHSHVYWYRQLPEEGLKFMVYLQKENIIDESGMPKERFSAEFPKEGPSILRIQQVVRGDSAAYFCASSPFQVELFFGSGTQLSVL.

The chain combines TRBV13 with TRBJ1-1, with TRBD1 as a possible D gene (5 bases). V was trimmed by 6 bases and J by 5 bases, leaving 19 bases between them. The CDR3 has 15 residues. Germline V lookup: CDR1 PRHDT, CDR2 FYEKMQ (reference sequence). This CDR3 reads CASRFLGGDRTEAFF. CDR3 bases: TGTGCCAGCAGATTCCTTGGGGGGGACCGGACTGAAGCTTTCTTT.

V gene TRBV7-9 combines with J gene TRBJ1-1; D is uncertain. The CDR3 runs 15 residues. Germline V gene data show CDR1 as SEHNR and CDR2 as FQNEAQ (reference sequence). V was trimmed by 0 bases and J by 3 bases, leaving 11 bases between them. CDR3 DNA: TGTGCCAGCAGCTTAGCTTTGGGCAGCTACACTGAAGCTTTCTTT. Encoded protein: CASSLALGSYTEAFF. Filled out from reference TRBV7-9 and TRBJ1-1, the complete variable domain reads DTGVSQNPRHKITKRGQNVTFRCDPISEHNRLYWYRQTLGQGPEFLTYFQNEAQLEKSRLLSDRFSAERPKGSFSTLEIQRTEQGDSAMYLCASSLALGSYTEAFFGQGTRLTVV.

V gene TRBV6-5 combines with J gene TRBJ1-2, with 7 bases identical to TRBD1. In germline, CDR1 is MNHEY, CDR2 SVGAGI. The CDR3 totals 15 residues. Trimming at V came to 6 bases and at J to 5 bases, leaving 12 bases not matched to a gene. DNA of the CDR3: TGTGCCAGCAGGGCCAGTGACAGGGCATGGTATGGCTACACCTTC. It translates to CASRASDRAWYGYTF.

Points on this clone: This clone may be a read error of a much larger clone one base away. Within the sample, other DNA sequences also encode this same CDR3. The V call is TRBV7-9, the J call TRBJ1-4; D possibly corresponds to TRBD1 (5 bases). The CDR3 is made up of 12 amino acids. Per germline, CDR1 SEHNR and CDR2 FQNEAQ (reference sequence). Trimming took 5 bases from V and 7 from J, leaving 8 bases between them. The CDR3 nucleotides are TGTGCCAGCAGCCAAGACAGTGAAAAACTGTTTTTT. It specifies CASSQDSEKLFF.

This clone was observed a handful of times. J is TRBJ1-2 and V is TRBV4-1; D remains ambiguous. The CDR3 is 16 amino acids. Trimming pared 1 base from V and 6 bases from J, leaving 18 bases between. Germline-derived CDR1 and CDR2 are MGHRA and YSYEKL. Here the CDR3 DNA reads TGCGCCAGCAGCCAAGCGAATCTGATTCAGGCTGATGGCTACACCTTC. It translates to CASSQANLIQADGYTF.

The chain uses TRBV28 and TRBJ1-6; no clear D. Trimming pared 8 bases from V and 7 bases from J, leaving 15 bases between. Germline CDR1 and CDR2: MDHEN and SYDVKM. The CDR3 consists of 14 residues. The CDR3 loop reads CASCPTGTNSPLHF. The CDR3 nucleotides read TGTGCCAGCTGCCCGACGGGAACCAATTCACCCCTCCACTTT.

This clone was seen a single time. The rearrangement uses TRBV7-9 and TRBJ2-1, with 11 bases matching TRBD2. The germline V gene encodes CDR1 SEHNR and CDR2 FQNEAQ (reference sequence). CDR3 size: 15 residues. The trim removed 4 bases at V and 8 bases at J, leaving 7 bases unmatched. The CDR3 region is CASSSGTSGGDEQFF. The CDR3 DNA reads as TGTGCCAGCAGCTCCGGGACTAGCGGAGGTGATGAGCAGTTCTTC.

The CDR3 sequence: CASSALPDLGNTEAFF. In DNA form, the CDR3 reads TGTGCCAGCAGCGCCCTTCCTGACCTGGGGAACACTGAAGCTTTCTTT. The chain links TRBV7-8 to TRBJ1-1, with no clear D. There are 16 residues in the CDR3. Trimming removed 5 bases from V and 1 base from J, with 17 bases in between. Looked up from germline, CDR1 is SGHVS and CDR2 is FQNEAQ.